This T cell receptor beta chain was sequenced in a study of T cells after yellow fever vaccination. The germline gives CDR1 SGHAT, CDR2 FQNNGV. CDR3 length equals 15 residues. V lost 5 bases, J lost 2 bases, and 13 bases lay in between. TCRdb processed the 5' RACE reads anew with MiXCR; each CDR3 protein has one entry. The sample consists of about 200,000 distinct CDR3 sequences, approximately 3.2% of them appearing once. The J gene is TRBJ1-5, the V gene TRBV11-2, with D perhaps matching TRBD1 (5 bases). The sequencing used CD4+ T cells sorted from PBMCs, collected 10 days after the yellow fever booster vaccination. The sequence derives from a man younger than 30 who received the YFV17D yellow fever vaccine. In DNA, the CDR3 is TGTGCCAGCAGCCTCGGGAGGGGAGGCAATCAGCCCCAGCATTTT. This codes for CASSLGRGGNQPQHF. Full variable domain (remainder filled in from reference TRBV11-2 and TRBJ1-5): EAGVAQSPRYKIIEKRQSVAFWCNPISGHATLYWYQQILGQGPKLLIQFQNNGVVDDSQLPKDRFSAERLKGVDSTLKIQPAKLEDSAVYLCASSLGRGGNQPQHFGDGTRLSIL.